This T cell receptor beta chain comes out of a study of blood T cell repertoires in COVID-19. Study summary: Acute and convalescent COVID-19 samples came from the United States, Italy and Spain. The cDNA or gDNA used as material had been derived from T cells, B-cell-depleted T cells, or PBMCs.

As originally analysed: The authors estimated nucleated cell counts from reference gene primer amplification. Measured with immunoSEQ multiplex PCR; TCRdb has only the in-frame clones, and not every one. That table gives V, J and clone size, and the DNA gave D and trimming. The sample includes about 120,000 clones, over 65% of them seen just once. This clone was detected once. Other DNA sequences in this specimen translate into the identical CDR3. Germline V gene sequence: CDR1 SGHAT, CDR2 FQDESV (reference sequence). The CDR3 loop spans 12 amino acids. V was cut by 5 bases and J by 6 bases, with 11 bases left in between.

This chain links TRBV11-1 with TRBJ2-7; D is possibly TRBD1 (5 bases). This clonotype originated in a woman of 80 years or more with acute or convalescent COVID-19. The sequenced sample consisted of peripheral blood. This CDR3 is CASSAQGFEQYF. The CDR3 DNA follows: TGTGCCAGCAGCGCCCAGGGTTTCGAGCAGTACTTC.